This record covers a single T cell receptor beta chain. The antigen is unknown. The junction and the germline gene differ at one end; a read error may be behind it. Germline CDR1 and CDR2: KGHDR and SFDVKD. The CDR3 runs 14 residues. Aged 18 to 65, hyperthyroidism patients had been newly diagnosed, with under 2 months' duration. Pregnant or lactating patients and those with other autoimmune diseases or uncontrolled infections were excluded. The data were obtained in a study of Graves' ophthalmopathy and Graves' hyperthyroidism. As the template, RNA transcripts were used to amplify TCR beta CDR3 regions. An initial RT-PCR round employing HTBI primers preceded a second-round multiplex PCR. One entry per CDR3 protein, called by TCRdb with MiXCR from the multiplex PCR reads. Counted here are 580,000 or so distinct CDR3 sequences, just under 40% occurring once; the ten biggest clones make up about 4.1%. General study results and limits: Sensitivity of about 91% and specificity of 65% to 83% were achieved when a 13-signature model separated ophthalmopathy from stable hyperthyroidism. Blood also carried most expanded thyroid clonotypes exceeding 0.001 frequency.

The chain links TRBV24-1 to TRBJ2-5; tentatively, D is TRBD1 (6 bases). The receptor was derived from an adult man with Graves' hyperthyroidism. Sequencing was done on a sample of peripheral blood or thyroid tissue (not recorded which). The CDR3 here is CATSDLGDTTLLFF. Here the CDR3 DNA reads TGTGCCACCAGTGATTTGGGGGACACTACCCTTCTGTTCTTC.